This T cell receptor beta chain was sequenced during a study of cytomegalovirus exposure and HLA in healthy donors. Healthy individuals who donated bone marrow served as the donors. From germline, CDR1 is SGHTA and CDR2 FQGTGA. J lost 2 bases, V lost 4 bases, and 5 bases had no gene match. The CDR3 has 15 amino acids. Study conclusions and caveats: In a later analysis, specific HLA alleles were associated with 15,000 to 20,000 TCR beta sequences at a 0.05 false discovery rate.

PCR employed 60 Vbeta and 13 Jbeta primers. Libraries were prepared by immunoSEQ multiplex PCR; TCRdb keeps only in-frame clonotypes and omits some of them. Of about 150,000 clones in the sample, around 80% were seen once. Comment on this clone: No antigen is known for it.

The source material was PBMCs. The chain joins TRBV7-3 to TRBJ2-5; 9 bases align to TRBD2. The sequence was obtained from a woman between 50 and 59 years old in good health and CMV-seropositive. Here the CDR3 DNA reads TGTGCCAGCAGCTGGGGGCTAGCGGGGCAAGAGACCCAGTACTTC. Translation gives CASSWGLAGQETQYF. The whole variable domain, filled in from reference TRBV7-3 and TRBJ2-5, reads GAGVSQTPSNKVTEKGKYVELRCDPISGHTALYWYRQSLGQGPEFLIYFQGTGAADDSGLPNDRFFAVRPEGSVSTLKIQRTERGDSAVYLCASSWGLAGQETQYFGPGTRLLVL.